This T cell receptor (beta chain) was recovered during a study of long-term antiretroviral therapy in people with HIV. This was the immunoSEQ v3.0 assay at survey level. Sequencing was performed with immunoSEQ multiplex PCR; in TCRdb, only in-frame clones are kept and a portion is missing. Of tens of thousands of clones listed, more than 80% are singletons. Overall study findings and caveats: Nothing was known about ART adherence, viral resistance or changes in therapy. Before ART, certain clones expanded, and these dominated the repertoire at all time points.

Each HIV-infected participant was given treatment in the United States. Note on this clone: The antigen is unknown.

The source of this sequence is a woman between 40 and 55 years old with HIV. The sample in question was unsorted PBMCs, obtained 5.2 years after starting antiretroviral therapy.

CDR3 amino acids: CASSFERGNTQYF. The CDR3, as DNA: TGTGCCAGCAGCTTCGAGCGGGGGAATACGCAGTATTTT. The chain has TRBV7-8 and TRBJ2-3; 8 bases line up with TRBD2. This CDR3 region has 13 residues. Germline V gene sequence: CDR1 SGHVS, CDR2 FQNEAQ. Losses at the gene ends were 3 bases for V and 7 bases for J; bases not matched to a gene: 3.